The sequence of this T cell receptor (beta chain) was determined in a study of cytomegalovirus exposure and HLA in healthy donors. Study-wide background: About 84% of several hundred genotyped donors fell in the Caucasian-associated ancestry cluster. Points from the study as a whole: In vitro data verified three CMV-associated chains as specific for CMV antigens. Being productive about 87% or about 30% of the time was typical of most TCR beta V segments in an earlier analysis. Some TCR beta chains (around 160 of them) were listed as cytomegalovirus-associated.

PCR primers comprised 60 Vbeta and 13 Jbeta primers. Sequenced by immunoSEQ multiplex PCR; TCRdb stores in-frame clones only, minus some. The sample holds tens of thousands of clones, about two thirds seen once. The germline V gene encodes CDR1 SEHNR and CDR2 FQNEAQ (reference sequence). This CDR3 comprises 15 residues. Deletions cut 4 bases from V and 0 bases from J, with 10 bases between. Turning to this clone: Its antigen remains unidentified.

The sequence was obtained from a woman aged 45-65 years in good health and CMV-seropositive. The genes are TRBV7-9 and TRBJ1-5; D is ambiguous. What was sequenced was PBMCs. The CDR3 protein is CASSSAGHSNQPQHF. The CDR3 region has the DNA TGTGCCAGCAGCTCCGCTGGGCATAGCAATCAGCCCCAGCATTTT.